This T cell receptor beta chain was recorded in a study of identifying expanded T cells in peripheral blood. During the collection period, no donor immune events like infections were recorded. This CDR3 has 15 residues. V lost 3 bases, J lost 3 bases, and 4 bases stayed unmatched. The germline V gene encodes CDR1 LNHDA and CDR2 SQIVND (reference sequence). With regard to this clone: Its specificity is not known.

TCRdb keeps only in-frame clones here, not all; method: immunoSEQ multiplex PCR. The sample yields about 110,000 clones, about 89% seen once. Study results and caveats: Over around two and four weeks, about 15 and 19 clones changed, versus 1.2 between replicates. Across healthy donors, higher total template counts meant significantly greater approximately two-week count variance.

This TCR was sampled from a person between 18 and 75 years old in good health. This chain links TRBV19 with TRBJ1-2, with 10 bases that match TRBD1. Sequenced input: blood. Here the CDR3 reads CASSIPGTGDYGYTF. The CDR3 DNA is TGTGCCAGTAGTATTCCCGGGACAGGGGACTATGGCTACACCTTC.